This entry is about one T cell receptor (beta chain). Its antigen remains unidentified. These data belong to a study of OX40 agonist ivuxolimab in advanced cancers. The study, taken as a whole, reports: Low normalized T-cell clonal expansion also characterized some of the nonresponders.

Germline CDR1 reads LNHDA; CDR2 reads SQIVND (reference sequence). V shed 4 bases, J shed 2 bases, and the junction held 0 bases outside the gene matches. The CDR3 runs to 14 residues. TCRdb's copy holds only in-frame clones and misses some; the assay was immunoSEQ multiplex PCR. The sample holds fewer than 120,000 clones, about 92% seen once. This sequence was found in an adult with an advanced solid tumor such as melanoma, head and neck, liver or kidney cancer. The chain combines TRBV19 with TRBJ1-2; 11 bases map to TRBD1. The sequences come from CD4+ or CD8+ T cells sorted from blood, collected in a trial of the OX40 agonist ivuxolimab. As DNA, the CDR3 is TGTGCCAGTAGTAGGGACAGGGGGAACTATGGCTACACCTTC. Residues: CASSRDRGNYGYTF.